This is a list of T cell receptor beta chains from one sample in a study of T cell changes during pregnancy in multiple sclerosis. Only in-frame clones appear in the TCRdb table, and some are missing; sequencing was by immunoSEQ multiplex PCR. The sample records approximately 110,000 clones, roughly nine tenths being singletons. Sequenced here: peripheral blood, sampled after pregnancy. The receptor source for this set is a female donor with multiple sclerosis, enrolled in a pregnancy study. Each CDR3 is given with its conserved first and last residue. The order of the fields is clone size, D gene, V gene, J gene, CDR3 protein. A D gene is named only where the DNA matches it firmly. Clone size, where shown, is once, few, many, or a class for clones that have expanded.

NA	TRBD2	TRBV10-3	TRBJ2-6	CATSGSGGPGANVLTF
NA	TRBD2	TRBV27	TRBJ2-3	CASSPGLEHTDTQYF
NA	TRBD1	TRBV6-6	TRBJ2-1	CASSAEPGQKNEQFF
NA	TRBD1	TRBV14	TRBJ2-7	CASNPTGGRGYEQYF
NA	TRBD1	TRBV18	TRBJ1-6	CASSPSTGTNSPLHF
once	TRBD2	TRBV5-4	TRBJ2-3	CASSGGLAGTDTQYF
NA	TRBD2	TRBV4-1	TRBJ2-7	CASSQVGTSGGGYEQYF
NA	NA	TRBV5-1	TRBJ2-7	CASSPTGSYEQYF
NA	TRBD2	TRBV9	TRBJ2-3	CASSSRLAGGQDTQYF
medium-sized	NA	TRBV25-1	TRBJ1-5	CASSESSGQSSNQPQHF
NA	NA	TRBV6-1	TRBJ1-2	CASIGSIGGGYTF
NA	NA	TRBV9	TRBJ1-2	CASTRANYGYTF
NA	TRBD1	TRBV6-5	TRBJ1-2	CASSSPGQGGGYTF
NA	TRBD2	TRBV2	TRBJ2-2	CASRGLARYRGAGELFF
once	NA	TRBV13	TRBJ2-5	CASSSRETQYF
NA	TRBD2	TRBV7-2	TRBJ2-2	CASSQRGGGFNTGELFF
NA	NA	TRBV5-1	TRBJ1-5	CASSLSSNQPQHF
NA	TRBD2	TRBV5-1	TRBJ2-7	CASSLVPAGGTYEQYF
NA	NA	TRBV19	TRBJ1-3	CASSGVAGNTIYF
NA	TRBD1	TRBV30	TRBJ1-5	CAWSPGTDQPQHF
NA	NA	TRBV9	TRBJ2-7	CASSVGPTSSYEQYF
NA	TRBD1	TRBV10-3	TRBJ1-1	CAISRGPNTEAFF
NA	NA	TRBV2	TRBJ2-5	CASIRSGGTQYF
NA	NA	TRBV7-8	TRBJ1-5	CASSVGGGWDTGGQPQHF
NA	NA	TRBV7-9	TRBJ2-7	CASSSSTGSEQYF
NA	NA	TRBV25-1	TRBJ1-1	CASSVRTGSEAFF
once	NA	TRBV19	TRBJ2-3	CASSLAGTLTDTQYF
NA	NA	TRBV29-1	TRBJ1-2	CSVENRDGNGYTF
NA	NA	TRBV4-1	TRBJ1-2	CASSQDVGVGGYTF
NA	NA	TRBV10-3	TRBJ2-3	CAISGPKRPGGTDTQYF
NA	NA	TRBV5-4	TRBJ1-1	CASSFAPNTEAFF
NA	NA	TRBV2	TRBJ1-1	CASSEQNTEAFF
NA	TRBD1	TRBV6-5	TRBJ1-2	CASSTPGGRYGYTF
NA	NA	TRBV11-2	TRBJ1-1	CASSALQGTEAFF
NA	NA	TRBV12-5	TRBJ2-7	CASALTGTYEQYF